The sequence of this T cell receptor (beta chain) was determined in a study of early T cells in non-severe SARS-CoV-2 infection (dated by TCRdb to the early 2020s). About the study as a whole: Bulk RNA from unsorted whole blood was used for TCR sequencing, so alpha and beta chains could not be paired.

This was a case-control study nested in a cohort of healthcare workers in London, UK, who had nasopharyngeal swab PCR tests and blood samples taken every week. Healthcare workers were recruited during the week of the UK lockdown, between 23 and 31 March 2020, and followed weekly for up to roughly 15 weeks. Library preparation used 5' RACE. TCRdb names NextSeq 500 as the instrument used. Unique molecular identifiers were attached to individual cDNA molecules in the TCR library protocol so that sequencing error and PCR bias could be corrected. Sequencing covered both TCR alpha and beta chains, and within each sample the abundances of alpha and beta sequences were tightly co-correlated. The paper's data handling went like this. Decombinator V4 was used to annotate the V gene, J gene and CDR3 of the TCR sequences. TCRs were defined as expanded if a significant change between any two time points was detected under a Poisson model with p below 0.0001. Abundances of TCRs were expressed as counts per million after normalisation to the total number of TCRs sequenced in each sample. MAIT TCRs were defined by TRAV1-2 paired with TRAJ12, TRAJ20 or TRAJ33, and iNKT TCRs by TRAV10 paired with TRAJ18. A search of VDJdb, accessed on 1 November 2021, was run for TCRs annotated to CMV, EBV and SARS-CoV-2, with TCRs annotated for multiple antigens excluded. Starting from the raw public reads, TCRdb applied fastp trimming at Q25, assembled clones with MiXCR and retained in-frame beta chains. Every CDR3 protein is listed once, alongside the most common genes and DNA of its rows. TCRdb's processing, not the authors', yielded these V and J calls. This sample is represented by about 120,000 distinct CDR3 sequences; 10% to 15% of them were singletons. Together, the top ten hold less than 4.5% of the sample.

Points the paper makes about the study in general: VDJdb matching was skewed toward anti-spike CD8 responses, so virus-specific expansions were likely underestimated and private and CD4 specificities were missed.

A note on this clonotype: Its antigen target is currently unknown. No much larger clone exists at a distance of one base, and base qualities are not known.

CDR1 is given as KGHSH and CDR2 as LQKENI, both from the germline V gene. The CDR3 spans 15 residues, from the cysteine through the phenylalanine. The only DNA kept is the CDR3, 45 bases in frame from the first base. At the junction V is shortened by 0 bases and J by 0 bases; bases outside the gene matches: 0. The material was whole blood, obtained at baseline. Recombination joined TRBV18 with TRBJ2-7; 9 middle bases align to TRBD2. The receptor was derived from an adult who was a healthcare worker with PCR-confirmed SARS-CoV-2 infection or an uninfected control (not recorded which). CDR3 protein: CASSPPSGSSYEQYF. The DNA is TGTGCCAGCTCACCACCTAGCGGGAGCTCCTACGAGCAGTACTTC. The reference TRBV18 and TRBJ2-7 proteins fill in what lies around the CDR3, so the full variable domain reads NAGVMQNPRHLVRRRGQEARLRCSPMKGHSHVYWYRQLPEEGLKFMVYLQKENIIDESGMPKERFSAEFPKEGPSILRIQQVVRGDSAAYFCASSPPSGSSYEQYFGPGTRLTVT.